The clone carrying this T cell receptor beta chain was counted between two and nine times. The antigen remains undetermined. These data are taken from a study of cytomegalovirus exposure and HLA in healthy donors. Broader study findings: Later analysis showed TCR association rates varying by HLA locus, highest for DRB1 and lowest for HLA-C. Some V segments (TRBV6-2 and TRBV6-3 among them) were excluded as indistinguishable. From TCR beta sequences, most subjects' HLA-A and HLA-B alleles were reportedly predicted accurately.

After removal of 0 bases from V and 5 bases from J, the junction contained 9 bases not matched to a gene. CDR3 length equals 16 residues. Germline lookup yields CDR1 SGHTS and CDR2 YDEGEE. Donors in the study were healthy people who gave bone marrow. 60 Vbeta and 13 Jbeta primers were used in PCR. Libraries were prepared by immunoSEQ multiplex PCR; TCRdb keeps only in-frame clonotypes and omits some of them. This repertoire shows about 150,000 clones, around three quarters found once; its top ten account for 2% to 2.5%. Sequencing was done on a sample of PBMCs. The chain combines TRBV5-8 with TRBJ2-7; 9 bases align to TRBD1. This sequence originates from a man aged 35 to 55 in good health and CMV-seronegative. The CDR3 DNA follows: TGTGCCAGCAGCTTGGAGGGACAGGGTGTAATCGACGAGCAGTACTTC. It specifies CASSLEGQGVIDEQYF.